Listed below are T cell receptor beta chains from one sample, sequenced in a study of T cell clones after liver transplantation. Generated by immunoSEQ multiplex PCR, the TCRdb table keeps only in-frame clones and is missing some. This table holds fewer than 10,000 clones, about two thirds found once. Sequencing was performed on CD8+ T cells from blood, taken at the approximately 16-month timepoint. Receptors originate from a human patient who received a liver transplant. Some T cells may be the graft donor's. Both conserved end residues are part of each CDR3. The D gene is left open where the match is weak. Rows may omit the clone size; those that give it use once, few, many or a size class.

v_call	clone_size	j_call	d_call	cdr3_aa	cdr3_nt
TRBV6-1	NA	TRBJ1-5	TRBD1	CASSEFRDRGSNQPQHF	TGTGCCAGCAGTGAATTTAGGGACAGGGGGAGCAATCAGCCCCAGCATTTT
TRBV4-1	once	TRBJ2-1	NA	CASSQTGTTTYEQFF	TGCGCCAGCAGCCAGACCGGGACCACCACATATGAGCAGTTCTTC
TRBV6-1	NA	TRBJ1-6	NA	CASSEDSDNSPLHF	TGTGCCAGCAGTGAAGACAGTGATAATTCACCCCTCCACTTT
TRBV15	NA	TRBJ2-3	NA	CATSRDRGLSTDTQYF	TGTGCCACCAGCAGAGATCGGGGACTCAGCACAGATACGCAGTATTTT
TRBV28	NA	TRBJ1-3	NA	CASSPIQVPSGNTIYF	TGTGCCAGCAGCCCCATACAGGTACCCTCTGGAAACACCATATATTTT
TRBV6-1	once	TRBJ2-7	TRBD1	CASSETGAYEQYF	TGTGCCAGCAGTGAGACAGGGGCCTACGAGCAGTACTTC
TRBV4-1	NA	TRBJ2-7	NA	CASSQDLRGYEQYF	TGCGCCAGCAGCCAAGATTTGAGGGGTTACGAGCAGTACTTC
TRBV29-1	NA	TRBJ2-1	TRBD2	CSVTLAGGPSNEQFF	TGCAGCGTTACCCTAGCGGGAGGGCCGAGCAATGAGCAGTTCTTC
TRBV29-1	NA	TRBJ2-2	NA	CSVGGGNTGELFF	TGCAGCGTTGGAGGGGGGAACACCGGGGAGCTGTTTTTT
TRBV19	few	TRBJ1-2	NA	CASSIGSGDGYTF	TGTGCCAGTAGTATTGGCAGCGGCGATGGCTACACCTTC
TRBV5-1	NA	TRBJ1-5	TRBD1	CASRGPTGGNQPQHF	TGCGCCAGCAGAGGTCCGACAGGGGGCAATCAGCCCCAGCATTTT
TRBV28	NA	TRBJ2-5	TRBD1	CASSLTVGRTGQQETQYF	TGTGCCAGCAGTTTGACCGTCGGCCGGACAGGGCAACAAGAGACCCAGTACTTC
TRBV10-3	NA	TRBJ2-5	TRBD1	CAISEIGTGAETQYF	TGTGCCATCAGTGAGATAGGGACAGGGGCAGAGACCCAGTACTTC
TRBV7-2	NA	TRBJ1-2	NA	CASRGDGYTF	TGTGCCAGCAGGGGGGATGGCTACACCTTC
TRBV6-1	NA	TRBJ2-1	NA	CASSEAGQSYYNEQFF	TGTGCCAGCAGTGAAGCAGGACAGAGCTACTACAATGAGCAGTTCTTC
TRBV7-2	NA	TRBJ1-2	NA	CASSFPGQSGEGYTF	TGTGCCAGCAGCTTCCCCGGGCAGTCTGGGGAGGGCTACACCTTC
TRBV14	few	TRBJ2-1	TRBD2	CASSQDLRLANNEQFF	TGTGCCAGCAGCCAAGATCTCCGACTAGCGAACAATGAGCAGTTCTTC
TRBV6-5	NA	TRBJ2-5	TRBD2	CASSYGGSNQETQYF	TGTGCCAGCAGTTACGGCGGGAGTAACCAAGAGACCCAGTACTTC
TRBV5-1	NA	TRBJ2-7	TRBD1	CASSDGTGREQYF	TGCGCCAGCAGCGACGGGACAGGGCGCGAGCAGTACTTC
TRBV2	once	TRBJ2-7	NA	CASSEGGCEQYF	TGTGCCAGCAGTGAAGGGGGGTGCGAGCAGTACTTC
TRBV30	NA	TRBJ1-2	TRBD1	CAWSAGTGGFYGYTF	TGTGCCTGGAGTGCCGGGACAGGGGGCTTCTATGGCTACACCTTC
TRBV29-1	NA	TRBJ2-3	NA	CSAWGAGSTDTQYF	TGCAGCGCCTGGGGGGCGGGTAGCACAGATACGCAGTATTTT
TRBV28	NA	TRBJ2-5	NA	CASRAGAQYF	TGTGCCAGCAGGGCCGGGGCCCAGTACTTC